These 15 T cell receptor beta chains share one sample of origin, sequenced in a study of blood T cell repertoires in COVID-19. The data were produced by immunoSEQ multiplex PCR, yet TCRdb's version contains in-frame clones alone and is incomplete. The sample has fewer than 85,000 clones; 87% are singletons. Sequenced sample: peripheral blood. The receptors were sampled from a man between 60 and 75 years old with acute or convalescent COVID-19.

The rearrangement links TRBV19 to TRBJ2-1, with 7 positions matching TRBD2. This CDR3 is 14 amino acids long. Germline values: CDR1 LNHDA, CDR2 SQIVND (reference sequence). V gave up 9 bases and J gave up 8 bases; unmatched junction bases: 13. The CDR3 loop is CASEGGASVYEQFF. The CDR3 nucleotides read TGTGCCAGCGAGGGAGGGGCCTCGGTTTATGAGCAGTTCTTC.

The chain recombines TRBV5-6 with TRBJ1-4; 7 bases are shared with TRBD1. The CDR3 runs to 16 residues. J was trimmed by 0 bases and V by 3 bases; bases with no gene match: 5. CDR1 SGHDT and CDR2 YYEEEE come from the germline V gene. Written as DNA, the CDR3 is TGTGCCAGCAGCTGGGGGACAGCTCCAACTAATGAAAAACTGTTTTTT. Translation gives CASSWGTAPTNEKLFF. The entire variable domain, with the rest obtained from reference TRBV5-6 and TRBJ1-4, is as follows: DAGVTQSPTHLIKTRGQQVTLRCSPKSGHDTVSWYQQALGQGPQFIFQYYEEEERQRGNFPDRFSGHQFPNYSSELNVNALLLGDSALYLCASSWGTAPTNEKLFFGSGTQLSVL.

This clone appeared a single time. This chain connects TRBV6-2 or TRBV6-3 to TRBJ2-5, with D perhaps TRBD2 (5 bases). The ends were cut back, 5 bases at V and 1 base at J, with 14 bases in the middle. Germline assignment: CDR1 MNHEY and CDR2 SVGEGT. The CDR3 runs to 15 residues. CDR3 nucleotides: TGTGCCAGCAGTAATCCTAGGAGGCTCCAAGAGACCCAGTACTTC. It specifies CASSNPRRLQETQYF.

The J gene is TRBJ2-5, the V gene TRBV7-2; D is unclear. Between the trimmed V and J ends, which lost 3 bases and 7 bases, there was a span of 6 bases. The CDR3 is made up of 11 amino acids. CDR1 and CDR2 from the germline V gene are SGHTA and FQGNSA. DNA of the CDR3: TGTGCCAGCAGCTTTTCGGGGACCCAGTACTTC. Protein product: CASSFSGTQYF.

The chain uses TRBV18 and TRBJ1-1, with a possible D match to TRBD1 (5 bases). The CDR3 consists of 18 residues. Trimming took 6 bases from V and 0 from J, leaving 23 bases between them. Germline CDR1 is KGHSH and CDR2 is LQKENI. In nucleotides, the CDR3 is TGTGCCAGCTCCCCAAGGGGAGGACCCGGAGGAATGAACACTGAAGCTTTCTTT. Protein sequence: CASSPRGGPGGMNTEAFF.

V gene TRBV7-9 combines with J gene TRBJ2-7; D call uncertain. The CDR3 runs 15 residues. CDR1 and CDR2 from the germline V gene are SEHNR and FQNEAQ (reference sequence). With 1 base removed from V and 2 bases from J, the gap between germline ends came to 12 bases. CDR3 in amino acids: CASSLGLLGTYEQYF. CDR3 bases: TGTGCCAGCAGCTTAGGGTTGCTAGGAACCTACGAGCAGTACTTC. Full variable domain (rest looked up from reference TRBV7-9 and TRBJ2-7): DTGVSQNPRHKITKRGQNVTFRCDPISEHNRLYWYRQTLGQGPEFLTYFQNEAQLEKSRLLSDRFSAERPKGSFSTLEIQRTEQGDSAMYLCASSLGLLGTYEQYFGPGTRLTVT.

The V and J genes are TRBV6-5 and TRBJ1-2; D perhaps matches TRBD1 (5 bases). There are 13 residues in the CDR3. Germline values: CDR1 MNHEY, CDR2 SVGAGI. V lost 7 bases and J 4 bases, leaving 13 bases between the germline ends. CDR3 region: CASTRAGLYGYTF. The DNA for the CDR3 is TGTGCCAGCACCCGGGCAGGGCTCTATGGCTACACCTTC.

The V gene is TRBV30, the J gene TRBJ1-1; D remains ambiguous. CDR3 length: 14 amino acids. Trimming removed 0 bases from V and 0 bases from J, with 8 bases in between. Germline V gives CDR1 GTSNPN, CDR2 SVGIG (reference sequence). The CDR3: CAWSVPPLNTEAFF. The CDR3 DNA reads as TGTGCCTGGAGTGTCCCCCCTTTGAACACTGAAGCTTTCTTT. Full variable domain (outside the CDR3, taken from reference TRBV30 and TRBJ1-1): SQTIHQWPATLVQPVGSPLSLECTVEGTSNPNLYWYRQAAGRGLQLLFYSVGIGQISSEVPQNLSASRPQDRQFILSSKKLLLSDSGFYLCAWSVPPLNTEAFFGQGTRLTVV.

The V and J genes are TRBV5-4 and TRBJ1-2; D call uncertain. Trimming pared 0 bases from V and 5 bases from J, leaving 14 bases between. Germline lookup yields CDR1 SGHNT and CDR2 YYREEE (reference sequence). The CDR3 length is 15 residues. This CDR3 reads CASSLGAPVPYGYTF. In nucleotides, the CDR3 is TGTGCCAGCAGCTTGGGGGCACCAGTCCCATATGGCTACACCTTC.

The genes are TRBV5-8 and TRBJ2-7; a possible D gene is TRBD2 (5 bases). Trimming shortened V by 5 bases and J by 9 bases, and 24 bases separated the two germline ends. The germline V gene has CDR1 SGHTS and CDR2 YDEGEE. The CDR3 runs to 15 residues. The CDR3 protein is CASSLGRGAELGQYF. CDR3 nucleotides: TGTGCCAGCAGTCTCGGACGAGGAGCGGAATTGGGGCAGTACTTC.

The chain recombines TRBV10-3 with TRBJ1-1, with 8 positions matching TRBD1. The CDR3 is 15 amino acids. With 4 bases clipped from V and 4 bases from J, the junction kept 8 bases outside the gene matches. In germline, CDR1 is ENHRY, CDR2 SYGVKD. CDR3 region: CAISAQGAWGTEAFF. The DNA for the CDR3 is TGTGCCATCAGTGCGCAGGGGGCGTGGGGCACTGAAGCTTTCTTT.

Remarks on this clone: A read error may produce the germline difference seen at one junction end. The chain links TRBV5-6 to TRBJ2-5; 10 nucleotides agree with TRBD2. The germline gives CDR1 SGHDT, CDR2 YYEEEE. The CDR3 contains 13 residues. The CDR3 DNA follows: TGTGCCAGCAGCGCGCTAGCGGGGGCTCCGTCGAACTTC. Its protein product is CASSALAGAPSNF.

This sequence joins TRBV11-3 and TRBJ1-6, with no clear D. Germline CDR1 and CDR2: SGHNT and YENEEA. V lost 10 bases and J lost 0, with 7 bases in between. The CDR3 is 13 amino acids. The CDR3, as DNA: TGTGCCATCCCGAGCTCCTATAATTCACCCCTCCACTTT. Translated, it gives CAIPSSYNSPLHF.

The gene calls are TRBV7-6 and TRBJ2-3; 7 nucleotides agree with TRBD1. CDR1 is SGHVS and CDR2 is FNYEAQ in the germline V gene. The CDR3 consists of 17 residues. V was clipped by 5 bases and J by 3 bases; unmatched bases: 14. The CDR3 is CASSPLEGTEKTDTQYF. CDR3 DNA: TGTGCCAGCAGCCCACTAGAAGGGACAGAAAAAACAGATACGCAGTATTTT.

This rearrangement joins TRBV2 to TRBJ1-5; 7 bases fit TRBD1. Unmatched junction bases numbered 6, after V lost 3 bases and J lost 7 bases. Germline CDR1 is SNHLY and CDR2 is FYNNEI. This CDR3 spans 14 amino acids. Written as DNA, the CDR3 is TGTGCCAGCAGTGACCGACAGGGACTGCAGCCCCAGCATTTT. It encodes CASSDRQGLQPQHF.